Listed below are T cell receptor beta chains from one sample, sequenced in a study of Tregs in tolerant kidney transplant recipients. Data came from immunoSEQ multiplex PCR; TCRdb stores just in-frame clones and leaves some out. The data contain 81,000 or so clones, 91% of them singletons. This material consisted of CD4+ T cells from blood (PBMCs), taken 24 months after the transplant. Source of these receptors: a human patient who received a combined kidney and bone marrow transplant. Some T cells may arise from the graft donor. Both conserved end residues are part of each CDR3. D genes are given only for firm matches. Only part of the rows carry a size: once, few, many, or a class if the clone is expanded.

d_gene	j_gene	abundance	v_gene	CDR3aa	CDR3nt
TRBD2	TRBJ2-1	-	TRBV6-1	CASARGGSYNEQFF	TGTGCCAGCGCACGGGGGGGCTCCTACAATGAGCAGTTCTTC
-	TRBJ1-6	-	TRBV27	CASSWQGSPLHF	TGTGCCAGCAGCTGGCAGGGTTCACCCCTCCACTTT
-	TRBJ1-4	-	TRBV7-8	CASSLVRIRHTGGKNNEKLFF	TGTGCCAGCAGCTTAGTACGGATCAGACACACCGGGGGAAAGAATAATGAAAAACTGTTTTTT
TRBD2	TRBJ2-1	-	TRBV7-9	CASSLGLAGGREQFF	TGTGCCAGCAGCTTAGGGCTAGCGGGGGGGCGCGAGCAGTTCTTC
TRBD1	TRBJ1-1	-	TRBV29-1	CSVEDRRTGRFMNTEAFF	TGCAGCGTTGAAGATCGTAGGACAGGGAGGTTCATGAACACTGAAGCTTTCTTT
TRBD1	TRBJ1-5	-	TRBV11-2	CASSLGDRYQPQHF	TGTGCCAGCAGCTTAGGGGACAGGTATCAGCCCCAGCATTTT
-	TRBJ2-3	-	TRBV7-2	CASKGWTTDTQYF	TGTGCCAGCAAGGGGTGGACCACAGATACGCAGTATTTT
-	TRBJ1-4	-	TRBV29-1	CSAGVATNEKLFF	TGCAGCGCCGGAGTTGCAACTAATGAAAAACTGTTTTTT
-	TRBJ2-5	once	TRBV4-1	CASSGRRGETQYF	TGCGCCAGCAGCGGCCGGAGGGGAGAGACCCAGTACTTC
-	TRBJ1-5	-	TRBV28	CASSRTNQPQHF	TGTGCCAGCAGTCGAACTAATCAGCCCCAGCATTTT
TRBD1	TRBJ2-5	-	TRBV5-5	CASSLWDRGGEETQYF	TGTGCCAGCAGCCTATGGGACAGGGGAGGGGAAGAGACCCAGTACTTC
-	TRBJ1-2	-	TRBV30	CAWSAGRDTYGYTF	TGTGCCTGGAGCGCCGGGAGGGACACCTATGGCTACACCTTC
TRBD1	TRBJ1-5	-	TRBV5-8	CASSIWTGGVSNQPQHF	TGTGCCAGCAGCATCTGGACAGGGGGCGTGAGCAATCAGCCCCAGCATTTT
TRBD2	TRBJ2-5	-	TRBV15	CATSMGTSGKTQYF	TGTGCCACCAGCATGGGGACTAGCGGGAAGACCCAGTACTTC
-	TRBJ2-1	-	TRBV29-1	CSVDIRGASYNEQFF	TGCAGCGTTGATATACGGGGTGCGAGCTACAATGAGCAGTTCTTC
-	TRBJ2-5	-	TRBV30	CAWSWRRGPTGETQYF	TGTGCCTGGAGTTGGAGGAGAGGCCCTACCGGAGAGACCCAGTACTTC
TRBD1	TRBJ2-3	-	TRBV2	CASRYNRGVGADTQYF	TGTGCCAGCAGATACAACAGGGGAGTTGGGGCAGATACGCAGTATTTT
TRBD2	TRBJ2-3	-	TRBV7-3	CASSLWGGGAGDTQYF	TGTGCCAGCAGCTTATGGGGCGGGGGGGCCGGAGATACGCAGTATTTT
-	TRBJ2-2	-	TRBV5-1	CASSENPGETGELFF	TGCGCCAGCAGCGAAAACCCGGGGGAGACCGGGGAGCTGTTTTTT
TRBD1	TRBJ2-7	-	TRBV6-1	CASSGDRGLSEQYF	TGTGCCAGCAGTGGGGACAGGGGGCTGTCCGAGCAGTACTTC
TRBD2	TRBJ2-5	-	TRBV5-1	CASSREVQETQYF	TGCGCCAGCAGCCGGGAGGTCCAAGAGACCCAGTACTTC
-	TRBJ1-2	once	TRBV5-1	CASTGGSGYTF	TGCGCCAGCACGGGTGGCTCTGGCTACACCTTC
-	TRBJ2-3	-	TRBV7-2	CASSLETPVDTQYF	TGTGCCAGCAGCTTAGAAACACCTGTAGATACGCAGTATTTT
-	TRBJ2-2	-	TRBV28	CASSQTVTGELFF	TGTGCCAGCAGTCAGACAGTGACCGGGGAGCTGTTTTTT
-	TRBJ2-7	-	TRBV2	CASSPAGLSYEQYF	TGTGCCAGCAGTCCAGCGGGTCTCTCCTACGAGCAGTACTTC
TRBD2	TRBJ2-5	-	TRBV7-2	CASSLVLLAGGRGAETQYF	TGTGCCAGCAGCTTAGTGCTACTAGCGGGGGGCCGGGGGGCAGAGACCCAGTACTTC
-	TRBJ1-2	-	TRBV6-6	CASRDSKVNYGYTF	TGTGCCAGCAGGGACAGTAAAGTTAACTATGGCTACACCTTC
-	TRBJ1-4	-	TRBV30	CAWSVLRGRGEKLFF	TGTGCCTGGAGTGTACTGAGGGGGAGGGGTGAAAAACTGTTTTTT
TRBD1	TRBJ2-3	few	TRBV10-1	CASSESSGGAVDTQYF	TGCGCCAGCAGTGAGTCGTCAGGGGGCGCCGTGGATACGCAGTATTTT
TRBD1	TRBJ1-2	-	TRBV4-1	CASSQLTGGSYGYTF	TGCGCCAGCAGCCAACTTACAGGGGGCTCCTATGGCTACACCTTC
-	TRBJ2-1	-	TRBV6-1	CASRVDRTEQFF	TGTGCCAGCAGAGTCGACAGAACTGAGCAGTTCTTC
-	TRBJ2-7	-	TRBV6-5	CASSRGAYEQYF	TGTGCCAGCAGCCGGGGAGCCTACGAGCAGTACTTC
TRBD2	TRBJ2-5	-	TRBV5-4	CASSRGTSGGPGGETQYF	TGTGCCAGCAGCAGGGGGACTAGCGGGGGGCCCGGGGGCGAGACCCAGTACTTC
-	TRBJ1-6	-	TRBV5-3	CARRYRVPLHF	TGTGCCAGAAGATACCGGGTACCCCTCCACTTT
TRBD1	TRBJ1-5	-	TRBV4-1	CASSRGTGNNQPQHF	TGCGCCAGCAGCCGTGGGACAGGGAACAATCAGCCCCAGCATTTT
-	TRBJ1-5	-	TRBV28	CASSFPDRYSQPQHF	TGTGCCAGCAGTTTTCCCGACAGGTATAGTCAGCCCCAGCATTTT
TRBD2	TRBJ2-7	once	TRBV7-2	CASSLTSGRAHEQYF	TGTGCCAGCAGCTTGACTAGCGGGAGGGCCCACGAGCAGTACTTC
TRBD2	TRBJ2-5	-	TRBV11-3	CASSLARGGIQETQYF	TGTGCCAGCAGCTTAGCTCGCGGGGGTATCCAAGAGACCCAGTACTTC
-	TRBJ2-7	-	TRBV6-1	CASTWSGWSYEQYF	TGTGCCAGCACTTGGAGCGGGTGGTCCTACGAGCAGTACTTC
TRBD2	TRBJ2-5	-	TRBV5-8	CASSLAWGSGGYQETQYF	TGTGCCAGCAGCTTGGCCTGGGGAAGCGGGGGGTACCAAGAGACCCAGTACTTC
-	TRBJ1-2	-	TRBV6-6	CASSLGGMGANYGYTF	TGTGCCAGCAGTTTGGGGGGGATGGGGGCTAACTATGGCTACACCTTC
TRBD1	TRBJ1-1	few	TRBV10-3	CAISVTRRDRGLHTEAFF	TGTGCCATCAGTGTCACCAGGCGGGACAGGGGGTTGCATACTGAAGCTTTCTTT
-	TRBJ1-6	-	TRBV28	CASSLAGGTYYSPLHF	TGTGCCAGCAGCCTAGCGGGAGGGACTTATTATTCACCCCTCCACTTT
-	TRBJ2-7	-	TRBV28	CASSSGTAVEQYF	TGTGCCAGCAGTTCAGGGACTGCCGTAGAGCAGTACTTC
TRBD1	TRBJ1-2	-	TRBV10-3	CATTGQGAFDYGYTF	TGTGCCACCACGGGACAGGGGGCTTTTGACTATGGCTACACCTTC
TRBD2	TRBJ2-1	-	TRBV18	CASSLGHSGAYNEQFF	TGTGCCAGCTCACTTGGTCATAGCGGGGCCTACAATGAGCAGTTCTTC
-	TRBJ2-2	-	TRBV5-1	CASSNGERPELFF	TGCGCCAGCAGCAACGGGGAACGACCGGAGCTGTTTTTT
-	TRBJ2-1	-	TRBV19	CASSIKLGELVYNEQFF	TGTGCCAGTAGTATAAAGCTTGGGGAGTTGGTGTACAATGAGCAGTTCTTC
-	TRBJ1-1	-	TRBV5-6	CASSLSQLTEAFF	TGTGCCAGCAGCTTGTCACAGTTGACTGAAGCTTTCTTT
TRBD2	TRBJ2-1	-	TRBV7-2	CASSPGTSGYNEQFF	TGTGCCAGCAGCCCAGGGACTAGCGGTTACAATGAGCAGTTCTTC
-	TRBJ1-4	few	TRBV11-3	CASGLNEKLFF	TGTGCCAGCGGACTAAATGAAAAACTGTTTTTT
TRBD2	TRBJ2-4	-	TRBV7-3	CASSLNRRGDIQYF	TGTGCCAGCAGCTTAAATCGTCGGGGGGACATTCAGTACTTC
TRBD2	TRBJ2-7	-	TRBV6-1	CASSARTSDSYEQYF	TGTGCCAGCAGTGCCCGGACTAGCGACTCCTACGAGCAGTACTTC
-	TRBJ1-5	-	TRBV19	CASSIWGGLNQPQHF	TGTGCCAGTAGTATTTGGGGGGGGCTCAATCAGCCCCAGCATTTT
-	TRBJ1-5	-	TRBV2	CASSVGGGRNQPQHF	TGTGCCAGCAGTGTTGGGGGCGGGCGCAATCAGCCCCAGCATTTT
TRBD2	TRBJ2-6	-	TRBV5-6	CASSERLATPSGANVLTF	TGTGCCAGCAGCGAGAGACTAGCGACCCCCTCTGGGGCCAACGTCCTGACTTTC
-	TRBJ1-2	-	TRBV6-6	CASSYRTVFQPRTF	TGTGCCAGCAGTTACCGGACAGTTTTTCAGCCCAGGACCTTC